This passage covers 32 T cell receptor beta chains from one sample sequenced in a study of blood T cells in healthy people across ages. Sample-barcoded 5' priming and a J-beta primer mix drove a second PCR of about 6 to 12 cycles. TCRdb redid the calling of the 5' RACE reads with MiXCR, one entry per CDR3 protein. The profile shows some 1.8 million distinct CDR3 sequences, more than 35% of them singletons. Sequenced input: blood. The receptors shown here come from a human donor in good health.

The V gene is TRBV7-9, the J gene TRBJ2-4; tentatively, D is TRBD1 (6 bases). The J call may be mistaken, given a closer DNA end match to TRBJ2-7. CDR1 and CDR2 from the germline V gene are SEHNR and FQNEAQ (reference sequence). The CDR3 runs to 15 residues. CDR3 amino acids: CASSSAADRVYEQYF. The CDR3 DNA is TGTGCCAGCAGCTCCGCTGCGGACAGAGTTTACGAGCAGTACTTC.

The rearrangement joins TRBV4-1 to TRBJ2-3; 10 positions match TRBD2. Germline-derived CDR1 and CDR2 are MGHRA and YSYEKL. V trimming: 0 bases; J trimming: 2 bases; junction bases outside the gene matches: 8. The CDR3 is made up of 18 amino acids. The CDR3 nucleotides read TGCGCCAGCAGCCAAGATGCTAGCGGGGGCATTTCCACAGATACGCAGTATTTT. Amino acids: CASSQDASGGISTDTQYF.

CDR3 loop: CASSSGSGLAKNIQYF. The CDR3 nucleotides read TGTGCCAGCAGTTCAGGGTCGGGCTTAGCCAAAAACATTCAGTACTTC. The J gene is TRBJ2-4, the V gene TRBV12-3 or TRBV12-4; TRBD1 might be the D (5 bases). The CDR3 spans 16 residues. V was pared by 4 bases and J by 0 bases, with 13 bases between.

This clonotype was seen a few times. The rearrangement uses TRBV6-2 or TRBV6-3 and TRBJ1-2; weak D call: TRBD1 (6 bases). In germline, CDR1 is MNHEY, CDR2 SVGEGT. The V end lost 5 bases, the J end lost 5 bases, and 12 bases lay between the germline ends. This CDR3 spans 13 amino acids. CDR3 sequence: CASSNGQKYGYTF. As DNA, the CDR3 is TGTGCCAGCAGTAACGGACAGAAGTATGGCTACACCTTC.

V usage is TRBV10-3 and J usage is TRBJ1-1; D unclear. The V end was cut by 10 bases, the J end by 1 base, with 10 bases between. Germline V gene sequence: CDR1 ENHRY, CDR2 SYGVKD. The CDR3 length is 12 residues. CDR3 protein: CATEGGNTEAFF. CDR3 nucleotide sequence: TGTGCCACCGAAGGAGGGAACACTGAAGCTTTCTTT.

This clonotype has only a few counts. The CDR3: CASSEPSGTSGPSSYNEQFF. CDR3 in DNA: TGTGCCAGCAGTGAACCTTCCGGGACTAGCGGGCCGAGCTCCTACAATGAGCAGTTCTTC. The chain combines TRBV2 with TRBJ2-1; 12 nucleotides match TRBD2. Losses at the gene ends were 2 bases for V and 0 bases for J; bases not matched to a gene: 11. Germline lookup yields CDR1 SNHLY and CDR2 FYNNEI. The CDR3 is 20 amino acids.

This clonotype appeared a few times. CDR3 DNA sequence: TGTGCCATCAGTGTGGCTCTATTAGAGACCCAGTACTTC. Translating gives CAISVALLETQYF. The chain employs TRBV10-3 and TRBJ2-5; D uncertain. The germline gives CDR1 ENHRY, CDR2 SYGVKD. The V end lost 4 bases, the J end lost 4 bases, and 10 bases lay between the germline ends. This CDR3 contains 13 residues.

This rearrangement joins TRBV7-9 to TRBJ2-5; D is undetermined. The germline V and J ends were trimmed by 4 bases and 4 bases, with 13 bases remaining between them. Germline V gene data show CDR1 as SEHNR and CDR2 as FQNEAQ (reference sequence). This CDR3 contains 14 residues. The CDR3, as DNA: TGTGCCAGCAGCTATAGCTTCTCGGTAGAGACCCAGTACTTC. It yields the protein CASSYSFSVETQYF.

This chain connects TRBV4-1 to TRBJ2-3; D not resolved. The CDR3 loop spans 15 amino acids. Trimming took off 4 bases at V and 1 base at J, with 12 bases between the two ends. Germline CDR1 and CDR2: MGHRA and YSYEKL. The chain's CDR3 is CASSRRVVGTDTQYF. The CDR3 coding sequence is TGCGCCAGCAGCCGGCGCGTGGTTGGCACAGATACGCAGTATTTT.

The chain carries TRBV12-3 or TRBV12-4 and TRBJ2-3; a weak D match, TRBD1 (5 bases). This CDR3 comprises 15 residues. Trimming took 6 bases from V and 3 from J, leaving 16 bases between them. The CDR3 DNA reads TGTGCCAGCAGCCCCCGTGGGGCCGCAACAGATACGCAGTATTTT. This translates into CASSPRGAATDTQYF.

J is TRBJ1-2 and V is TRBV7-6, with a possible D match to TRBD1 (6 bases). Trimming took off 5 bases at V and 4 bases at J, with 11 bases between the two ends. The CDR3 spans 13 residues. Germline V gives CDR1 SGHVS, CDR2 FNYEAQ. The CDR3 DNA reads TGTGCCAGCAGCCCAGAACAGGGCTATGGCTACACCTTC. This encodes CASSPEQGYGYTF.

This sequence joins TRBV4-1 and TRBJ2-4, with TRBD1 matching over 10 bases. The DNA end favors TRBJ2-7, so the J call may be wrong. From germline, CDR1 is MGHRA and CDR2 YSYEKL. This CDR3 contains 16 residues. The CDR3 nucleotides are TGCGCCAGCAGTACCTTCGGGGACAGGGGATCACGCGAGCAGTACTTC. As protein: CASSTFGDRGSREQYF.

The sample holds a few counts of this clonotype. The CDR3 nucleotides are TGTGCCAGCAGCCCTAGAGACACATACTATACCAACTATGGCTACACCTTC. This gives the protein CASSPRDTYYTNYGYTF. The chain is built from TRBV7-9 and TRBJ1-2; D is ambiguous. CDR1 is SEHNR and CDR2 is FQNEAQ in the germline V gene (reference sequence). V lost 5 bases, J lost 2 bases, and 21 bases lay in between. This CDR3 comprises 17 residues.

The rearrangement uses TRBV15 and TRBJ2-5; D is perhaps TRBD2 (6 bases). From germline, CDR1 is LNHNV and CDR2 YYDKDF (reference sequence). The CDR3 spans 14 residues. V gave up 0 bases and J gave up 13 bases, with 18 bases separating them. CDR3 DNA: TGTGCCACCAGCAGAGATAGAAGCGGGCGTCTGGTGTACTTC. It translates to CATSRDRSGRLVYF.

This clonotype was seen more than once but under ten times. V usage is TRBV3-1 and J usage is TRBJ2-3, with 8 bases matching TRBD2. The CDR3 has 16 residues. J was trimmed by 0 bases and V by 4 bases; bases with no gene match: 6. CDR1 and CDR2 from the germline V gene are LGHDT and YNNKEL (reference sequence). The CDR3 DNA reads as TGTGCCAGCAGCCCCCAGCGGGGGCGTAGCACAGATACGCAGTATTTT. Residues: CASSPQRGRSTDTQYF.

This clonotype was counted once. The genes are TRBV7-9 and TRBJ2-5; TRBD1 matches at 10 bases. The closer fit of TRBJ2-7 to the DNA end suggests the J call may be wrong. CDR1 is SEHNR and CDR2 is FQNEAQ in the germline V gene (reference sequence). This CDR3 has 16 residues. The CDR3 DNA follows: TGTGCCAGCAGCTCAGAGACCGGGACAGGGGACCACGAGCAGTACTTC. Encoded protein: CASSSETGTGDHEQYF.

This clonotype came up many times. The chain combines TRBV27 with TRBJ2-7; the match to TRBD1 covers 8 bases. This CDR3 comprises 15 residues. CDR1 is MNHEY, CDR2 SMNVEV, per germline (reference sequence). V lost 0 bases, J lost 2 bases, and 3 bases stayed unmatched. The chain's CDR3 is CASSLSAGGPYEQYF. CDR3 nucleotides: TGTGCCAGCAGTTTATCGGCAGGGGGCCCCTACGAGCAGTACTTC.

This clonotype was counted only a few times. The rearrangement uses TRBV5-1 and TRBJ1-1; D not resolved. The CDR3 contains 14 residues. The germline CDR1 and CDR2 sequences are SGHRS and YFSETQ. V lost 2 bases and J 4 bases, leaving 12 bases between the germline ends. In DNA form, the CDR3 reads TGCGCCAGCAGCTTTTTCTCGGGGAGCACTGAAGCTTTCTTT. Its translation is CASSFFSGSTEAFF.

The J gene is TRBJ2-5, the V gene TRBV7-2; TRBD1 aligns across 8 bases. Germline CDR1 and CDR2: SGHTA and FQGNSA. The CDR3 has 16 amino acids. With V trimmed by 2 bases and J by 5 bases, 10 bases remained unmatched. This CDR3 reads CASSLTRTGWLETQYF. CDR3 coding DNA: TGTGCCAGCAGCTTAACACGGACAGGGTGGTTGGAGACCCAGTACTTC.

This clonotype was counted a few times. The J gene is TRBJ2-4, the V gene TRBV7-7; D gene unclear. Germline CDR1 and CDR2: SSHAT and FNYEAQ (reference sequence). The CDR3 loop spans 15 amino acids. V lost 8 bases, J lost 0 bases, and 14 bases lay in between. CDR3 coding DNA: TGTGCCAGCGAATCATGCACCCTAGCCAAAAACATTCAGTACTTC. Protein sequence: CASESCTLAKNIQYF.

This clonotype was detected a few times. V usage is TRBV2 and J usage is TRBJ2-7; weak D call: TRBD2 (7 bases). CDR1 and CDR2 from the germline V gene are SNHLY and FYNNEI. The V end was cut by 5 bases, the J end by 0 bases, with 20 bases between. The CDR3 runs 17 residues. CDR3 sequence: CASSTTIQGGGSYEQYF. In nucleotides, the CDR3 is TGTGCCAGCAGTACAACGATACAGGGCGGGGGCTCCTACGAGCAGTACTTC.

This chain uses TRBV10-3 with TRBJ2-5; 12 bases line up with TRBD2. The CDR3 length is 14 residues. Germline values: CDR1 ENHRY, CDR2 SYGVKD. For the CDR3, the DNA is TGTGCTATCCAGCCTAGCGGGGGGGAAGAGACCCAGTACTTC. It codes for CAIQPSGGEETQYF.

V gene TRBV7-8 combines with J gene TRBJ1-6, with 10 nucleotides matching TRBD1. The germline V gene has CDR1 SGHVS and CDR2 FQNEAQ. The ends lost 3 bases at V and 5 bases at J; junction bases unmatched: 7. This CDR3 comprises 17 residues. CDR3 amino acids: CASSLDRGAADNSPLHF. In nucleotides, the CDR3 is TGTGCCAGCAGCTTGGACAGGGGGGCGGCGGATAATTCACCCCTCCACTTT.

On this clonotype: Being one base from a much bigger clone, this may be a read error. The chain is built from TRBV7-2 and TRBJ2-6; D not resolved. The CDR3 runs to 15 residues. Germline CDR1 is SGHTA and CDR2 is FQGNSA. The CDR3 DNA is TGTGCCTGCAGCTTAGGTTGGTCAGGGGCCAACGTCCTGACTTTC. Translation gives CACSLGWSGANVLTF. Based on the CDR3 plus reference TRBV7-2 and TRBJ2-6, the full variable domain is GAGVSQSPSNKVTEKGKDVELRCDPISGHTALYWYRQSLGQGLEFLIYFQGNSAPDKSGLPSDRFSAERTGGSVSTLTIQRTQQEDSAVYLCACSLGWSGANVLTFGAGSRLTVL.

This clonotype turned up a few times. V gene TRBV29-1 combines with J gene TRBJ2-5; 7 bases match TRBD1. The junction had 5 bases not matched to a gene; V was cut back by 3 bases and J by 4 bases. CDR3 length: 13 amino acids. Germline lookup yields CDR1 SQVTM and CDR2 ANQGSEA. CDR3: CSVEPQGPETQYF. As DNA, the CDR3 is TGCAGCGTTGAGCCACAGGGGCCAGAGACCCAGTACTTC.

In this sample, this clonotype turned up a few times. This sequence joins TRBV12-3 or TRBV12-4 and TRBJ1-2; 8 bases map to TRBD1. V trimming: 5 bases; J trimming: 0 bases; junction bases outside the gene matches: 8. This CDR3 region has 16 residues. CDR3: CASSPPGQVANYGYTF. The CDR3 nucleotides read TGTGCCAGCAGTCCTCCGGGACAGGTAGCTAACTATGGCTACACCTTC.

This clonotype was counted only a few times. This chain joins TRBV4-1 and TRBJ1-1; TRBD1 matches at 7 bases. With V trimmed by 2 bases and J by 4 bases, 4 bases remained unmatched. Germline V gene sequence: CDR1 MGHRA, CDR2 YSYEKL. The CDR3 contains 14 residues. The CDR3 DNA sequence: TGCGCCAGCAGCCAAAGACAGGGCGTCACTGAAGCTTTCTTT. It yields the protein CASSQRQGVTEAFF.

Turning to this clonotype: Since the CDR3 does not end with the conserved phenylalanine or tryptophan, this likely comes from a read error. V gene TRBV25-1 combines with J gene TRBJ2-1; 8 bases agree with TRBD2. This CDR3 is 14 amino acids long. Losses at the gene ends were 4 bases for V and 4 bases for J; bases not matched to a gene: 3. The germline CDR1 and CDR2 sequences are MGHDK and SYGVNS. The chain's CDR3 is CASSGRLAYNEQFL. The CDR3 DNA reads TGTGCCAGCAGTGGTAGACTAGCGTACAATGAGCAGTTCTTA.

On this clonotype: One base away lies a much larger clone, so this may be a sequencing read error. The chain couples TRBV5-1 to TRBJ2-4; maybe TRBD1 (5 bases). In germline, CDR1 is SGHRS, CDR2 YFSETQ. This CDR3 is built from 15 residues. The CDR3 region has the DNA TGCACCAGCAGCTTGATGGACAAAAGTGTGGACATTCAGTACTTC. It codes for CTSSLMDKSVDIQYF.

A few counts support this clonotype. The chain employs TRBV24-1 and TRBJ1-5; D is ambiguous. V was trimmed by 0 bases and J by 9 bases, leaving 8 bases between them. Germline assignment: CDR1 KGHDR and CDR2 SFDVKD. The CDR3 runs 13 residues. CDR3 region: CATSDLVGAPQHF. CDR3 DNA: TGTGCCACCAGTGATTTGGTCGGAGCGCCCCAGCATTTT.

The rearrangement uses TRBV6-2 or TRBV6-3 and TRBJ2-1; D might be TRBD1 or TRBD2, each matching 6 bases. V was shortened by 8 bases and J by 10 bases, with 21 bases between the two germline ends. The CDR3 loop spans 14 amino acids. Germline V CDR1 and CDR2: MNHEY, SVGEGT. This CDR3 reads CASLDTGGTLEQFF. The CDR3 DNA reads as TGTGCCAGCCTAGATACTGGCGGGACATTGGAGCAGTTCTTC.

The chain joins TRBV7-2 to TRBJ2-1, with TRBD2 identical over 11 bases. The germline V gene encodes CDR1 SGHTA and CDR2 FQGNSA. V lost 4 bases, J lost 6 bases, and 8 bases stayed unmatched. This CDR3 region has 16 residues. The CDR3 protein is CASSSQTSGDGNEQFF. CDR3 nucleotides: TGTGCCAGCAGCTCCCAGACTAGCGGGGACGGCAATGAGCAGTTCTTC.